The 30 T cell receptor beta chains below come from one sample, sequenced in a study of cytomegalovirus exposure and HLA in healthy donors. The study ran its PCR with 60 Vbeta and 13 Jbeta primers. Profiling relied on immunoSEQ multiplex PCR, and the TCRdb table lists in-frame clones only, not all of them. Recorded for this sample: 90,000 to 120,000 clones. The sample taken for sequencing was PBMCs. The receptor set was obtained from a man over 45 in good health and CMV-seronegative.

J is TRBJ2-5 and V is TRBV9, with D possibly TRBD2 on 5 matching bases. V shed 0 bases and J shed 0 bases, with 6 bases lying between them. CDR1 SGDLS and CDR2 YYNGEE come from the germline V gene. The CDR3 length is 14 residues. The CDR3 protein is CASSVAGNQETQYF. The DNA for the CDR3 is TGTGCCAGCAGCGTAGCGGGAAACCAAGAGACCCAGTACTTC.

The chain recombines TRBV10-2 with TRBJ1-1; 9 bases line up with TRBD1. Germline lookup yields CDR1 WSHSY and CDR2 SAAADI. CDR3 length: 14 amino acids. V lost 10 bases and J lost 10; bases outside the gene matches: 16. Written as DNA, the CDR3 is TGCGCCACCAGAGAACGGACAGGGGTCGGCCGAGCTTTCTTT. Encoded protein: CATRERTGVGRAFF.

The CDR3 spells CASSLEPGVEKLFF. The CDR3 DNA follows: TGCGCCAGCAGCTTGGAACCAGGGGTTGAAAAACTGTTTTTT. The chain employs TRBV5-1 and TRBJ1-4; a possible D gene is TRBD1 (6 bases). The germline V gene encodes CDR1 SGHRS and CDR2 YFSETQ. This CDR3 is built from 14 residues. With 0 bases removed from V and 7 bases from J, the gap between germline ends came to 10 bases.

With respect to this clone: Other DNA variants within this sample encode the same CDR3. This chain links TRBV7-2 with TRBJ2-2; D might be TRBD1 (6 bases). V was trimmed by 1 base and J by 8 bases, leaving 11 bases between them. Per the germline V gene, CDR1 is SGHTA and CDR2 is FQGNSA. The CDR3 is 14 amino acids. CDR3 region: CASSLVQGPGELFF. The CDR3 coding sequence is TGTGCCAGCAGCTTAGTGCAGGGGCCAGGGGAGCTGTTTTTT.

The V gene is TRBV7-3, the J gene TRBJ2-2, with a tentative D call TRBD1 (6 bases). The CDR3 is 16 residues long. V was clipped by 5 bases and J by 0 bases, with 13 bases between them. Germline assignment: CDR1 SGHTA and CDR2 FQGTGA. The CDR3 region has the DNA TGTGCCAGCAGCGCCACAGGGAACGCGAACACCGGGGAGCTGTTTTTT. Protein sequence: CASSATGNANTGELFF.

The CDR3 region is CASSLEGPPSYEQYF. CDR3 coding DNA: TGTGCCAGCAGCTTAGAGGGGCCGCCGTCCTACGAGCAGTACTTC. The J gene is TRBJ2-7, the V gene TRBV7-9, with a possible D match to TRBD1 (5 bases). This CDR3 is 15 amino acids long. With 1 base removed from V and 1 base from J, the gap between germline ends came to 11 bases. Germline V gene data show CDR1 as SEHNR and CDR2 as FQNEAQ (reference sequence).

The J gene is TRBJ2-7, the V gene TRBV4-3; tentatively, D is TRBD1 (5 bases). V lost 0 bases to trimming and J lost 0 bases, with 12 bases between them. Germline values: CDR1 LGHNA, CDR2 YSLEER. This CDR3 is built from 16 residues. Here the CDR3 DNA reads TGCGCCAGCAGCCAAGATACAGGCGCCAGCTCCTACGAGCAGTACTTC. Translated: CASSQDTGASSYEQYF.

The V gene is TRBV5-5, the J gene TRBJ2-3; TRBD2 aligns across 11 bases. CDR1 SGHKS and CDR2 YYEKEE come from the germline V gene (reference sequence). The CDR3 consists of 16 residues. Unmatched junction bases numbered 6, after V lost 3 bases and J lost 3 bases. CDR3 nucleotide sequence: TGTGCCAGCAGCTCCTGGACTAGCGGGCGAACAGATACGCAGTATTTT. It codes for CASSSWTSGRTDTQYF.

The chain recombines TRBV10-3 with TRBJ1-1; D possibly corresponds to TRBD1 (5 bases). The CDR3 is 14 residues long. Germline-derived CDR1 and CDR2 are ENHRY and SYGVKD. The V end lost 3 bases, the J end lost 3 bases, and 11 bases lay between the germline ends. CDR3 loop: CAISERGPDTEAFF. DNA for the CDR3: TGTGCCATCAGTGAAAGGGGTCCGGACACTGAAGCTTTCTTT.

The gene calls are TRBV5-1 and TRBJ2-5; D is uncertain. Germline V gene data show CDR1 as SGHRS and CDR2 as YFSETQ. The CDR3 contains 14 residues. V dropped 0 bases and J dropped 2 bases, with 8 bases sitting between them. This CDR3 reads CASSLASVQETQYF. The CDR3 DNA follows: TGCGCCAGCAGCTTGGCGTCGGTTCAAGAGACCCAGTACTTC.

The CDR3 here is CASTRGLAPDTQYF. In nucleotides, the CDR3 is TGTGCCAGTACCAGGGGACTAGCGCCAGATACGCAGTATTTT. V is TRBV6-1 and J is TRBJ2-3, with TRBD2 matching over 10 bases. The J segment lost 4 bases and the V segment lost 9 bases, leaving 7 bases of the junction unmatched. Germline CDR1 reads MNHNS; CDR2 reads SASEGT. This CDR3 is 14 amino acids long.

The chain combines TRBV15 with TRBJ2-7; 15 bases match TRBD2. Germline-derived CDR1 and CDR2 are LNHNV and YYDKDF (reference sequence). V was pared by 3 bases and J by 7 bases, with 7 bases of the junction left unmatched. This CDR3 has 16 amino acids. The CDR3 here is CATSRGTSGRWGEQYF. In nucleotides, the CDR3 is TGTGCCACCAGCAGGGGGACTAGCGGGAGGTGGGGAGAGCAGTACTTC.

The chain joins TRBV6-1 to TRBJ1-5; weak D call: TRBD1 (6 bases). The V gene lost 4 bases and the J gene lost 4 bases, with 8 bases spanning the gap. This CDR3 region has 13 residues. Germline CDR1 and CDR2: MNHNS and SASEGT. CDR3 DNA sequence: TGTGCCAGCAGTGGGACAGAGAATCAGCCCCAGCATTTT. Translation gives CASSGTENQPQHF.

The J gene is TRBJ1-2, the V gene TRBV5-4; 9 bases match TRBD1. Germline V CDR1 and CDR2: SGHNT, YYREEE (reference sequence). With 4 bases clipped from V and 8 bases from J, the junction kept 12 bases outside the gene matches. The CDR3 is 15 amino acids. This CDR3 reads CASSLRDRELGGYTF. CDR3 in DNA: TGTGCCAGCAGCCTCCGGGACAGGGAATTAGGCGGCTACACCTTC.

The CDR3 bases are TGTGCCAGCAGCGTAGGCAACAGGGGGGATGATGATGAGCAGTTCTTC. Translated: CASSVGNRGDDDEQFF. The chain links TRBV9 to TRBJ2-1; 8 bases match TRBD1. Losses at the gene ends were 0 bases for V and 8 bases for J; bases not matched to a gene: 10. The CDR3 spans 16 residues. Germline loops: CDR1 SGDLS, CDR2 YYNGEE.

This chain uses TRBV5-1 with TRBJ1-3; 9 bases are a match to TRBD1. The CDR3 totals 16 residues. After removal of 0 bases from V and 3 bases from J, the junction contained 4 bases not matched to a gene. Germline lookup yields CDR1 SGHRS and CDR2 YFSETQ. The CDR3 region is CASSLVQGARGNTIYF. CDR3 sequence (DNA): TGCGCCAGCAGCTTGGTACAGGGGGCGCGTGGAAACACCATATATTTT.

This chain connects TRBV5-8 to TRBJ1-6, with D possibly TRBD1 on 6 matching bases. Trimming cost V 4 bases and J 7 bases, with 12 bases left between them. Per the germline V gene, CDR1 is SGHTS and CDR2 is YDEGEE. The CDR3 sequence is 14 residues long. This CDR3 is CASSLNRANSPLHF. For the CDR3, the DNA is TGTGCCAGCAGCCTGAACAGGGCCAATTCACCCCTCCACTTT.

CDR3 in amino acids: CASSPAGVRPNEQFF. The CDR3 bases are TGTGCCAGCAGCCCAGCGGGAGTTAGGCCCAATGAGCAGTTCTTC. The chain is built from TRBV5-4 and TRBJ2-1; TRBD2 matches 8 bases. There are 15 residues in the CDR3. V lost 4 bases and J lost 6; bases outside the gene matches: 9. Germline V gives CDR1 SGHNT, CDR2 YYREEE (reference sequence).

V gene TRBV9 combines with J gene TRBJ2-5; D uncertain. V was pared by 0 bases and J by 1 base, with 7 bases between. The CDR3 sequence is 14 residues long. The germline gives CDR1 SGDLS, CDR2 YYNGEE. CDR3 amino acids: CASSVGGIQETQYF. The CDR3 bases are TGTGCCAGCAGCGTAGGCGGTATCCAAGAGACCCAGTACTTC.

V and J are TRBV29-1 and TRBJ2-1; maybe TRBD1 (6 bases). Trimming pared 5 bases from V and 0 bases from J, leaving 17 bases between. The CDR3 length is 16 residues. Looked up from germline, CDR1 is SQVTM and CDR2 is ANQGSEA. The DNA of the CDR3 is TGCAGCGTTATAGGACAGTCCCTAAGCTCCTACAATGAGCAGTTCTTC. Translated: CSVIGQSLSSYNEQFF.

CDR3 in amino acids: CASSPPGLEISTGELFF. DNA of the CDR3: TGTGCCAGCAGCCCTCCGGGACTAGAAATAAGCACCGGGGAGCTGTTTTTT. The genes are TRBV9 and TRBJ2-2; 8 bases align to TRBD2. Germline loops: CDR1 SGDLS, CDR2 YYNGEE. The CDR3 runs 17 residues. The trim removed 4 bases at V and 4 bases at J, leaving 12 bases unmatched.

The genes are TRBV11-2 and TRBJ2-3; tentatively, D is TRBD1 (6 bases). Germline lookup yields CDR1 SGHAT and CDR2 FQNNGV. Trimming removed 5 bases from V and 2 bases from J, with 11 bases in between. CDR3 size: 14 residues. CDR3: CASSPAGATDTQYF. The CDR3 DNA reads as TGTGCCAGCAGCCCCGCAGGGGCCACAGATACGCAGTATTTT.

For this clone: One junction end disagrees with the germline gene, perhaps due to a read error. CDR3 protein: CASSSRTSGRGETQYF. The CDR3, as DNA: TGTGCTAGCAGCTCGCGGACTAGCGGGCGGGGGGAGACCCAGTACTTC. This chain connects TRBV7-7 to TRBJ2-5; 11 bases fit TRBD2. The CDR3 contains 16 residues. Germline V gene lookup returns CDR1 SSHAT and CDR2 FNYEAQ (reference sequence).

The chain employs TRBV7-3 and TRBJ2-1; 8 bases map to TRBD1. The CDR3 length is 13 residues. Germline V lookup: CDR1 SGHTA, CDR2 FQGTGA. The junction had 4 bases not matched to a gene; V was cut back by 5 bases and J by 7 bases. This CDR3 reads CASSGYRGNEQFF. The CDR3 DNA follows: TGTGCCAGCAGCGGTTACAGGGGGAATGAGCAGTTCTTC.

The CDR3 DNA follows: TGTGCCAGCAGTTACCCGAGCGGGCCCGGATCCTACGAGCAGTACTTC. This gives the protein CASSYPSGPGSYEQYF. The chain is built from TRBV6-6 and TRBJ2-7; weak D call: TRBD2 (6 bases). Trimming took off 2 bases at V and 1 base at J, with 15 bases between the two ends. CDR1 and CDR2 (germline): MNHNY, SVGAGI (reference sequence). The CDR3 is made up of 16 amino acids.

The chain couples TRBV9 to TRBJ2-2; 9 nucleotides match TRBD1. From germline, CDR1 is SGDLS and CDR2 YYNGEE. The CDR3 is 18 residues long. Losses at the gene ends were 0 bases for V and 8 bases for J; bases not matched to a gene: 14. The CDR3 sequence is CASSVENLGTGLNGELFF. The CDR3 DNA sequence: TGTGCCAGCAGCGTAGAAAACCTCGGGACAGGGCTGAATGGGGAGCTGTTTTTT.

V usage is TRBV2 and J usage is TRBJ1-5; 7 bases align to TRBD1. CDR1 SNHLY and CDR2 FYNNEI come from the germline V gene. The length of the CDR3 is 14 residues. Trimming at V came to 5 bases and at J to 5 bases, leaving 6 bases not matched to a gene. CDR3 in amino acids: CASSKTGMYQPQHF. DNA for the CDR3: TGTGCCAGCAGTAAGACAGGGATGTATCAGCCCCAGCATTTT.

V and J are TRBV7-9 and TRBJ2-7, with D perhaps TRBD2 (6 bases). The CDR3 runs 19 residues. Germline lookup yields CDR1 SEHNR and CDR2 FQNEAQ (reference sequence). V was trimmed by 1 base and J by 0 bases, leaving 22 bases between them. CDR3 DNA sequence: TGTGCCAGCAGCTTAGATGTCGGGAGTAGCGGTACCTCCTCCTACGAGCAGTACTTC. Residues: CASSLDVGSSGTSSYEQYF. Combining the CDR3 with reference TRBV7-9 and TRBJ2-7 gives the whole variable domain DTGVSQNPRHKITKRGQNVTFRCDPISEHNRLYWYRQTLGQGPEFLTYFQNEAQLEKSRLLSDRFSAERPKGSFSTLEIQRTEQGDSAMYLCASSLDVGSSGTSSYEQYFGPGTRLTVT.

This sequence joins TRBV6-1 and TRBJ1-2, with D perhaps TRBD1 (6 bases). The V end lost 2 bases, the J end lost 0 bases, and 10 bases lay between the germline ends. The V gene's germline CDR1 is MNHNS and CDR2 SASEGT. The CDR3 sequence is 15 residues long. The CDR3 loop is CASSENRVANYGYTF. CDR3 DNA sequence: TGTGCCAGCAGTGAAAACAGGGTTGCTAACTATGGCTACACCTTC.

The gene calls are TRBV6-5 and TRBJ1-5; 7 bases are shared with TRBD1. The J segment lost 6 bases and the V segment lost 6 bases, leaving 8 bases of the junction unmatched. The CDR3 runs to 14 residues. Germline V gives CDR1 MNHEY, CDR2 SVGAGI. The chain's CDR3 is CASRRTGATQPQHF. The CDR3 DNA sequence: TGTGCCAGCAGAAGGACAGGTGCGACTCAGCCCCAGCATTTT.